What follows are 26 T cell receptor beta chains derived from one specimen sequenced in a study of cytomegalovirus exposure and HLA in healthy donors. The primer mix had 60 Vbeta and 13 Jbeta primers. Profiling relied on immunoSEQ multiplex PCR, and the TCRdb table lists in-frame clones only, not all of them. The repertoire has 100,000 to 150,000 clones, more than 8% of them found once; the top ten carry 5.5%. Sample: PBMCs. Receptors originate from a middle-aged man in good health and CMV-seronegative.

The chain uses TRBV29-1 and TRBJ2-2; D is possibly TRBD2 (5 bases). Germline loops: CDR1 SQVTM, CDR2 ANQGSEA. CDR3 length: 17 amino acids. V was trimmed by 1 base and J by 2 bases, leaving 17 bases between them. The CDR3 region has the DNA TGCAGCGTTGAAGCCCGGGGTGTCGGGATTAACACCGGGGAGCTGTTTTTT. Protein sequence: CSVEARGVGINTGELFF.

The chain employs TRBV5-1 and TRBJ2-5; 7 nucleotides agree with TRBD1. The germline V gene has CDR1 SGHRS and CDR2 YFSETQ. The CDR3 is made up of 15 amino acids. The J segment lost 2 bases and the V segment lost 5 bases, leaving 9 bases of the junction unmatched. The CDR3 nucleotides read TGCGCCAGCAGAAAAGGGACAGACCTTCAAGAGACCCAGTACTTC. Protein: CASRKGTDLQETQYF.

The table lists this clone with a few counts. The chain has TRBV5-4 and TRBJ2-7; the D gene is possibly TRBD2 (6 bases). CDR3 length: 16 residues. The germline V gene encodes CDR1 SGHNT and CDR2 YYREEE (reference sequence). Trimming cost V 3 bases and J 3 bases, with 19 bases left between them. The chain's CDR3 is CASSWRGRGINYEQYF. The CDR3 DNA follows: TGTGCCAGCAGCTGGAGGGGTCGAGGGATTAACTACGAGCAGTACTTC.

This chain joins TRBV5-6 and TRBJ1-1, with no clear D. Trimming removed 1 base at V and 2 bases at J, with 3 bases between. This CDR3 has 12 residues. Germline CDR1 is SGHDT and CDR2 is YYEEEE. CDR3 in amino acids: CASSLINTEAFF. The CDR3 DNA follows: TGTGCCAGCAGCTTGATAAACACTGAAGCTTTCTTT.

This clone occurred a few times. In DNA form, the CDR3 reads TGCAGCGTTGAAGGGGGGCCTGGAAACACCATATATTTT. Translating it yields CSVEGGPGNTIYF. V is TRBV29-1 and J is TRBJ1-3, with a possible D match to TRBD1 (6 bases). Germline values: CDR1 SQVTM, CDR2 ANQGSEA. Trimming removed 1 base from V and 2 bases from J, with 6 bases in between. The CDR3 contains 13 residues.

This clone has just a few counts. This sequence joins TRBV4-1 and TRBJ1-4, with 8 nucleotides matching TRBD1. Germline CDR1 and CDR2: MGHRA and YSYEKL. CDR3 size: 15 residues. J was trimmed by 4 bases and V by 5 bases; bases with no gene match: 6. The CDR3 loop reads CASSFPGQVNEKLFF. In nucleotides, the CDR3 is TGCGCCAGCAGCTTTCCGGGACAGGTTAATGAAAAACTGTTTTTT.

CDR3 loop: CARSFGDRGFGDEKLFF. DNA of the CDR3: TGTGCCAGAAGCTTTGGGGACAGGGGGTTCGGGGATGAAAAACTGTTTTTT. The chain recombines TRBV7-5 with TRBJ1-4; the table names TRBD1, a call not compared with the DNA. TRBV7-5 is described as a pseudogene. The CDR3 is made up of 17 amino acids.

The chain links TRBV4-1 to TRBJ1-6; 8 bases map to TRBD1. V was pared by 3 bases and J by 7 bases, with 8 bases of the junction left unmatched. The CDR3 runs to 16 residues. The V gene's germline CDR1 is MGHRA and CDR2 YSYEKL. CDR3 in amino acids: CASSHLPGGMNSPLHF. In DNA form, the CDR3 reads TGCGCCAGCAGCCATTTACCAGGGGGCATGAATTCACCCCTCCACTTT.

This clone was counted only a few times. The CDR3 loop is CASSYRGGRGTEAFF. In DNA form, the CDR3 reads TGTGCCAGCAGCTACCGGGGGGGTAGGGGGACTGAAGCTTTCTTT. The chain is built from TRBV11-3 and TRBJ1-1, with a possible D match to TRBD1 (6 bases). In germline, CDR1 is SGHNT, CDR2 YENEEA. The CDR3 consists of 15 residues. The ends were cut back, 4 bases at V and 5 bases at J, with 17 bases in the middle.

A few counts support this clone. CDR3 in amino acids: CASSESRGLFGGEAFF. As DNA, the CDR3 is TGTGCCAGCAGTGAATCCAGGGGGCTCTTCGGTGGTGAAGCTTTCTTT. The chain links TRBV6-4 to TRBJ1-1, with 8 bases that match TRBD1. Germline-derived CDR1 and CDR2 are MRHNA and SNTAGT. The CDR3 extends over 16 amino acids. V was clipped by 3 bases and J by 7 bases; unmatched bases: 13.

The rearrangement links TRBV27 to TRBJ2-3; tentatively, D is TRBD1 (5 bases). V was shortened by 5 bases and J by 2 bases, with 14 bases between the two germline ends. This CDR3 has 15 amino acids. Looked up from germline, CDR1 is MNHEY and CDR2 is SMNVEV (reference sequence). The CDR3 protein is CASSPLVGLTDTQYF. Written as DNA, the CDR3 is TGTGCCAGCAGTCCCCTGGTGGGGCTCACAGATACGCAGTATTTT.

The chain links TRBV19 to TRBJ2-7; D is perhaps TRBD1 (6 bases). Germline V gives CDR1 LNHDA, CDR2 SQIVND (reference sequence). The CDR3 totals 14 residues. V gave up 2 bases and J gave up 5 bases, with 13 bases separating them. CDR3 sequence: CASSIKQGVDEQYF. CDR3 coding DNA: TGTGCCAGTAGTATAAAACAGGGAGTCGACGAGCAGTACTTC.

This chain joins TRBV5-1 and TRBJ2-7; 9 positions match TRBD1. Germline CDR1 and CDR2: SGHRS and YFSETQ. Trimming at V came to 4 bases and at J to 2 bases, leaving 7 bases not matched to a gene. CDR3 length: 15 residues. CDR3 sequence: CASSLRDRVPYEQYF. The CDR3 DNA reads TGCGCCAGCAGCCTCCGGGACAGGGTCCCCTACGAGCAGTACTTC. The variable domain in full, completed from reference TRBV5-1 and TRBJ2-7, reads KAGVTQTPRYLIKTRGQQVTLSCSPISGHRSVSWYQQTPGQGLQFLFEYFSETQRNKGNFPGRFSGRQFSNSRSEMNVSTLELGDSALYLCASSLRDRVPYEQYFGPGTRLTVT.

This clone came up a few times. This CDR3 is CASSFGQDYGYTF. The CDR3 DNA reads TGTGCCAGCAGTTTCGGTCAGGACTATGGCTACACCTTC. This sequence joins TRBV27 and TRBJ1-2; D not resolved. This CDR3 region has 13 residues. Germline V CDR1 and CDR2: MNHEY, SMNVEV (reference sequence). Trimming removed 3 bases at V and 3 bases at J, with 8 bases between.

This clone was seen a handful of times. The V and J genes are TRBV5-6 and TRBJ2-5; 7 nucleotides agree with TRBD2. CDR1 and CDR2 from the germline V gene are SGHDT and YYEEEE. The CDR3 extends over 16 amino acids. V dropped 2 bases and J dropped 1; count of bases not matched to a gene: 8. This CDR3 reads CASSLPGGGTQETQYF. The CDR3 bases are TGTGCCAGCAGCTTACCTGGCGGGGGAACCCAAGAGACCCAGTACTTC.

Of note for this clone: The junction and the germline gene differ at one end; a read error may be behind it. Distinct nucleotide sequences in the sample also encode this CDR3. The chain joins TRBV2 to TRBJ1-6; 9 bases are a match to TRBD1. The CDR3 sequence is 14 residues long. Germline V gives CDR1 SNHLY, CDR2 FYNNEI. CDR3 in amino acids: CASSADRGYSPLHF. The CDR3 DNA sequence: TGTGCCAGCAGTGCGGACAGGGGTTATTCCCCCCTCCACTTT.

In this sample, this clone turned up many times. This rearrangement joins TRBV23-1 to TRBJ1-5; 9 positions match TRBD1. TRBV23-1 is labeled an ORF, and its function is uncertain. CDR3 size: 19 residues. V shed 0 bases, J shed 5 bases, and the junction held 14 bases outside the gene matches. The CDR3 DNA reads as TGCGCCAGCAGTCAATCGGGTTTGGGGTTGACAGGGGGAGATCAGCCCCAGCATTTT. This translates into CASSQSGLGLTGGDQPQHF.

The CDR3 region has the DNA TGTGCCAGCAGTGACACCGGGACTAGCGGGGGGAATGAGCAGTTCTTC. Protein sequence: CASSDTGTSGGNEQFF. The V and J genes are TRBV6-4 and TRBJ2-1, with TRBD2 matching 15 bases. The CDR3 has 16 residues. CDR1 and CDR2 from the germline V gene are MRHNA and SNTAGT. The J segment lost 7 bases and the V segment lost 2 bases, leaving 3 bases of the junction unmatched.

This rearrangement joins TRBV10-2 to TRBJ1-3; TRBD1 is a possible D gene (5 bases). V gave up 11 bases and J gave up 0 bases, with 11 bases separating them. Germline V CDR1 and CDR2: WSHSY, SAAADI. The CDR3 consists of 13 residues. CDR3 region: CAARGSSGNTIYF. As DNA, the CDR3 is TGCGCCGCAAGGGGTAGCTCTGGAAACACCATATATTTT.

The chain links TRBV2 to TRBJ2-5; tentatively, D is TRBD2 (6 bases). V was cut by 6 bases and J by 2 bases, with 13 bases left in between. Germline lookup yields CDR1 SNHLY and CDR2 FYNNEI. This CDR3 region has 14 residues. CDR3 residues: CASRGRERQETQYF. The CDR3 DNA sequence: TGTGCCAGCAGGGGCCGGGAGCGACAAGAGACCCAGTACTTC.

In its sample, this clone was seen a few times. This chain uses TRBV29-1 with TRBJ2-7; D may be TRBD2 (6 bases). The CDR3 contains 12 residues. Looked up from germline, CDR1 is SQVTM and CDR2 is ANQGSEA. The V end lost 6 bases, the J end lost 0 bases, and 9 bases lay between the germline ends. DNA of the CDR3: TGCAGCGTGGGGCGGGACTCCTACGAGCAGTACTTC. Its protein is CSVGRDSYEQYF.

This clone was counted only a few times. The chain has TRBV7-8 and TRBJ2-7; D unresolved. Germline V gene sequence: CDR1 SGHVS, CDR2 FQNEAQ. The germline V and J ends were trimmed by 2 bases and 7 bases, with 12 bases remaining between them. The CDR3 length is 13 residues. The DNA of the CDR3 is TGTGCCAGCAGCTTAACAGCCCCCCGGGAGCAGTACTTC. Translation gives CASSLTAPREQYF.

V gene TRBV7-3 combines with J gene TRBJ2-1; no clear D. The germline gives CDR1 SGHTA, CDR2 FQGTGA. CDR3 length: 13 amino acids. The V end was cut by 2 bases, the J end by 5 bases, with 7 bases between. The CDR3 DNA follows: TGTGCCAGCAGCTTAGGCAGAAACAATGAGCAGTTCTTC. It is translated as CASSLGRNNEQFF.

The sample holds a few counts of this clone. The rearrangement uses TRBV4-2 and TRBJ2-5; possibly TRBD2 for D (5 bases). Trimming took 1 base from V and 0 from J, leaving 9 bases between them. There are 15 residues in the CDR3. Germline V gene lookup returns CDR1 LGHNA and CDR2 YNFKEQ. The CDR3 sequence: CASSQGPGNQETQYF. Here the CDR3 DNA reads TGTGCCAGCAGCCAAGGTCCGGGAAACCAAGAGACCCAGTACTTC.

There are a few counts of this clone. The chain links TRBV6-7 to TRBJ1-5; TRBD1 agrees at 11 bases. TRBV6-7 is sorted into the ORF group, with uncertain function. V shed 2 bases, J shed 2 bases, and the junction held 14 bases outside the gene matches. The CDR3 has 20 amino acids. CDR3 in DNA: TGTGCCAGCAGTTACGTGAGGGACAGGGGGATCTATCAGGGCAATCAGCCCCAGCATTTT. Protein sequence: CASSYVRDRGIYQGNQPQHF.

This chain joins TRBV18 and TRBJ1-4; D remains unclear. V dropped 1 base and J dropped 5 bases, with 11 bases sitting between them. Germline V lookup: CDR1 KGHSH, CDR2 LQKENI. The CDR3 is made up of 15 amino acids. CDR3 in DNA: TGTGCCAGCTCACCACGGGATGGGAGGAATGAAAAACTGTTTTTT. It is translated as CASSPRDGRNEKLFF.